This record concerns one T cell receptor (beta chain) sequence. Antigen specificity is unknown. The sample comes from a study of T cell repertoires in cytomegalovirus infection. About the research overall: It can be stated that public TCR beta signatures indicated CMV infection as well as a matching HLA type.

MiXCR was run by TCRdb on the reads, yielding one entry per CDR3 protein. The sample has about 200,000 distinct CDR3 sequences, roughly 9% seen once. Between the trimmed V and J ends, which lost 0 bases and 4 bases, there was a span of 18 bases. The CDR3 runs to 17 residues. Germline values: CDR1 LGHNA, CDR2 YSLEER. General observations from the study: Summed public TCR beta family frequency identified CMV carriers bearing the relevant HLA. HLA-C-restricted CMV-specific TCR beta clonotypes prevailed in the ex vivo response.

The sequence was collected from a human donor in good health (CMV status not recorded). Some clones in this sample may be carry-over from other donors' samples. The material sequenced was PBMCs. The chain is built from TRBV4-3 and TRBJ2-5; the D gene is possibly TRBD1 (6 bases). The CDR3 sequence is CASSQDLGTTLGETQYF. In DNA, the CDR3 is TGCGCCAGCAGCCAAGACCTAGGGACAACCCTCGGAGAGACCCAGTACTTC.